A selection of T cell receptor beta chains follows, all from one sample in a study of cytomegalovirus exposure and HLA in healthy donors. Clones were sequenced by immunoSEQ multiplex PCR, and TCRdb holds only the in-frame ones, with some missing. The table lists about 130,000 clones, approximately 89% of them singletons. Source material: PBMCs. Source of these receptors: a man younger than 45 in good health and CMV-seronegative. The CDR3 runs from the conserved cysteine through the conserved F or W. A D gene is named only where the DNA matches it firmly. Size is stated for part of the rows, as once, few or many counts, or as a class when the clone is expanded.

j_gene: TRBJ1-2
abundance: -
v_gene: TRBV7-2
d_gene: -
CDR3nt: TGTGCCAGCAGCTTCGACAGATCGTATAGCGGCTACACCTTC
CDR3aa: CASSFDRSYSGYTF

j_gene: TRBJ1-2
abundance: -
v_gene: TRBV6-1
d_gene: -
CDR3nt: TGTGCCAGCACGGGGGGCTATGGCTACACCTTC
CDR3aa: CASTGGYGYTF

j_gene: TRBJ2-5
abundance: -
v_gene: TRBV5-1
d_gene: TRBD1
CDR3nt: TGCGCCAGCAGCTTACGGACAGGGAAGGTCGGAGAGACCCAGTACTTC
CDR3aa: CASSLRTGKVGETQYF

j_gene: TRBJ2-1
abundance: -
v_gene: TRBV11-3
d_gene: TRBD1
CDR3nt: TGTGCCAGCAGCTTGCAACAGGGGAATGAGCAGTTCTTC
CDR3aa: CASSLQQGNEQFF

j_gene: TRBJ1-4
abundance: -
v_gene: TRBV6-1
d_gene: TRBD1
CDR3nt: TGTGCCAGCCACCTGGGTGGGACAGTGAGTGAAAAACTGTTTTTT
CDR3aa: CASHLGGTVSEKLFF

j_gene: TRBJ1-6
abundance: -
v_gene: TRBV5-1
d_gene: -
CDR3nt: TGCGCCAGCAGCTTGGTTACAGCTAAGAATTCACCCCTCCACTTT
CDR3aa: CASSLVTAKNSPLHF

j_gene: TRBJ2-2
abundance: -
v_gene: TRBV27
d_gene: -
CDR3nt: TGTGCCAGCAGGGATATCTGGGGCGGAAAGCGGGAGCTGTTTTTT
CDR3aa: CASRDIWGGKRELFF

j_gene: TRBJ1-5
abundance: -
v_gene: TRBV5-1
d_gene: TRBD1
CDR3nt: TGCGCCAGCAGCACAAGACAGGGGCAGCCCCAGCATTTT
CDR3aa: CASSTRQGQPQHF

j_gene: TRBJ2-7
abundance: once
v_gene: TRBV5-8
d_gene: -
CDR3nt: TGTGCCAGCAGCTTGATAGGCCACGGAGGCTACGAGCAGTACTTC
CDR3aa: CASSLIGHGGYEQYF

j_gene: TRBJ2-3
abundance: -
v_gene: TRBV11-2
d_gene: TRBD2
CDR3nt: TGTGCCAGCAGCTCCCGGACTAGCGGGGGCGAGAAGCAGTATTTT
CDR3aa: CASSSRTSGGEKQYF

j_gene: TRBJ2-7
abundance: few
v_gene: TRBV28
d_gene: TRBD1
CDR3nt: TGTGCCAGCAGGCGAGGGGGGACAGGGTCCTACGAGCAGTACTTC
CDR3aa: CASRRGGTGSYEQYF

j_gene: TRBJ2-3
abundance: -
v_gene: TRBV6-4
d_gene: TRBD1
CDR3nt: TGTGCCAGCAGTGACGGACAGGGGGACACAGATACGCAGTATTTT
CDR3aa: CASSDGQGDTDTQYF

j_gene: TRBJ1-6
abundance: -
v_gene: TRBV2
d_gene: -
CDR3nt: TGTGCCAGCAGTACAGGGAATAATTCACCCCTCCACTTT
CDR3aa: CASSTGNNSPLHF

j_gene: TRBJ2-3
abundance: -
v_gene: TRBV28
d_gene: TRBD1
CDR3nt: TGTGCCAGCAGGGGACAGGGGAATACGCAGTATTTT
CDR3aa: CASRGQGNTQYF

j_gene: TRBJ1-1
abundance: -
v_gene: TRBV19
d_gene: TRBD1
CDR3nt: TGTGCCAGTAGCGCCCTACAGGGGGCGGACACTGAAGCTTTCTTT
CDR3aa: CASSALQGADTEAFF

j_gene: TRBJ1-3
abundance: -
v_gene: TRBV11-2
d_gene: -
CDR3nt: TGTGCCAGCAGCTTGGCAGTGCGGGCTGGAAACACCATATATTTT
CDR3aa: CASSLAVRAGNTIYF

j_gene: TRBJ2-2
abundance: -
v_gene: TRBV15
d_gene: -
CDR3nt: TGTGCCACCAGCAGAGATCATAGGGGATCCGGGGAGCTGTTTTTT
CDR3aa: CATSRDHRGSGELFF

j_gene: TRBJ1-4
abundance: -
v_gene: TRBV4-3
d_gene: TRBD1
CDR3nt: TGCGCCAGCAGCCAGGCCACCGGGACAGTGGGGGAAAAACTGTTTTTT
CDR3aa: CASSQATGTVGEKLFF

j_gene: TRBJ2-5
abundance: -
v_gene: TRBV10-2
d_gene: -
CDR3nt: TGCGCCAGCAGTGAGCCCCACTATGAGACCCAGTACTTC
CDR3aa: CASSEPHYETQYF

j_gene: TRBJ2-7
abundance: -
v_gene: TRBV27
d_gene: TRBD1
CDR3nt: TGTGCCAGCAGTGTGAGACAGGGTTACCTCGAGCAGTACTTC
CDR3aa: CASSVRQGYLEQYF

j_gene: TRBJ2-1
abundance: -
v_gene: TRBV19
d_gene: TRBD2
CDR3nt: TGTGGTAGCGGGGTAGGAAATGAGCAGTTCTTC
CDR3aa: CGSGVGNEQFF

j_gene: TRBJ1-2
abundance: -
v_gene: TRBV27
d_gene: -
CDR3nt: TGTGCCAGCAGTTCTGCCGTTGAGGGATACTATGGCTACACCTTC
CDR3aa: CASSSAVEGYYGYTF

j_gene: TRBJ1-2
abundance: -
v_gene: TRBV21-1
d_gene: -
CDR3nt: TGTGCCAGCAGCTTCCCGCCGGGGACAGGGCGCCCGGCTAGCTATGGCTACACCTTC
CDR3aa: CASSFPPGTGRPASYGYTF

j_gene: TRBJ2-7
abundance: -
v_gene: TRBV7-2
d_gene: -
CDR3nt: TGTGCCAGCAGCTCCGCCTACGAGCAGTACTTC
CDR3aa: CASSSAYEQYF

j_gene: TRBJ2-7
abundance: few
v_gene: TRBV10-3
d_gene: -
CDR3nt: TGTGCCACTACTTCCCGAGGCTACGAGCAGTACTTC
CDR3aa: CATTSRGYEQYF

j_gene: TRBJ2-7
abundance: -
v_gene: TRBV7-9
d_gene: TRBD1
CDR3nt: TGTGCCAGCAGCACACCGACAGGGAAAGGGGCCTACGAGCAGTACTTC
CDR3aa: CASSTPTGKGAYEQYF

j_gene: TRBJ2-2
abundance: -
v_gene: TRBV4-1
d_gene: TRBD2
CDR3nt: TGCGCCAGCAGCCAAACGGGACTAGCGTTCACCGGGGAGCTGTTTTTT
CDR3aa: CASSQTGLAFTGELFF

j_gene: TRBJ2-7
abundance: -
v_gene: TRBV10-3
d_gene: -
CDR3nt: TGTGCCATCAGTGCCGAACTAGCTTCCGAGCAGTACTTC
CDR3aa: CAISAELASEQYF

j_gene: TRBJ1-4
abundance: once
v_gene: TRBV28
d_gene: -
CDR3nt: TGTGCCAGCAGATGGGGTCCGGGGAGTGAAAAACTGTTTTTT
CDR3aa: CASRWGPGSEKLFF

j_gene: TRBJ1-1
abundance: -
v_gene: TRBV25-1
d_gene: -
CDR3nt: TGTGCCAGCAGTGAAGACGAGGGTCAGCGCACTGAAGCTTTCTTT
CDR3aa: CASSEDEGQRTEAFF